Each of the 32 T cell receptor beta chains below was sequenced from the same sample in a study of blood T cell repertoires in COVID-19. The method was immunoSEQ multiplex PCR; TCRdb's version includes in-frame clones alone and lacks a portion of them. The table includes 200,000 to 250,000 clones, about 85% detected once. The sequencing input was peripheral blood. The receptors were gathered from a man aged 25-40 years with active or convalescent COVID-19.

This clone was seen just once. V gene TRBV7-2 combines with J gene TRBJ2-3; unclear D gene. V gave up 4 bases and J gave up 4 bases, with 12 bases separating them. Germline CDR1 SGHTA, CDR2 FQGNSA. CDR3 length: 14 residues. The CDR3 is CASSSPLASDTQYF. The CDR3 DNA sequence: TGTGCCAGCAGCTCCCCGTTAGCCTCAGATACGCAGTATTTT.

V is TRBV2 and J is TRBJ1-1; D gene ambiguous. CDR3 size: 13 residues. Trimming took off 7 bases at V and 0 bases at J, with 9 bases between the two ends. Germline-derived CDR1 and CDR2 are SNHLY and FYNNEI. As DNA, the CDR3 is TGTGCCAGCATCCGTGCGATGAACACTGAAGCTTTCTTT. Its protein is CASIRAMNTEAFF.

This chain joins TRBV4-1 and TRBJ1-4; 8 positions match TRBD1. The germline V gene has CDR1 MGHRA and CDR2 YSYEKL. V lost 2 bases and J lost 5; bases outside the gene matches: 7. The CDR3 runs 16 residues. The CDR3 loop reads CASSQIGRGRNEKLFF. The CDR3 region has the DNA TGCGCCAGCAGCCAAATCGGCAGGGGGCGCAATGAAAAACTGTTTTTT.

This chain connects TRBV2 to TRBJ2-1; TRBD2 matches at 8 bases. CDR1 is SNHLY and CDR2 is FYNNEI in the germline V gene. Trimming at V came to 7 bases and at J to 2 bases, leaving 16 bases not matched to a gene. The CDR3 extends over 18 amino acids. The chain's CDR3 is CASKSDLITSGPYNEQFF. DNA of the CDR3: TGTGCCAGCAAAAGCGACCTGATTACTAGCGGACCCTACAATGAGCAGTTCTTC.

The rearrangement uses TRBV7-3 and TRBJ2-1; 8 nucleotides agree with TRBD1. There are 14 residues in the CDR3. The V and J ends lost 5 bases and 5 bases, in that order; junction bases with no gene match: 5. The V gene's germline CDR1 is SGHTA and CDR2 FQGTGA. The CDR3 protein is CASSHGQGHNEQFF. The CDR3 DNA follows: TGTGCCAGCAGCCACGGACAGGGCCACAATGAGCAGTTCTTC. Looking up the rest from reference TRBV7-3 and TRBJ2-1 gives the full variable domain: GAGVSQTPSNKVTEKGKYVELRCDPISGHTALYWYRQSLGQGPEFLIYFQGTGAADDSGLPNDRFFAVRPEGSVSTLKIQRTERGDSAVYLCASSHGQGHNEQFFGPGTRLTVL.

The chain carries TRBV7-2 and TRBJ2-7, with TRBD1 matching over 9 bases. Trimming took 5 bases from V and 7 from J; bases not matched to a gene: 9. Germline V gene sequence: CDR1 SGHTA, CDR2 FQGNSA. CDR3 size: 14 residues. CDR3 sequence: CASSTGQGTREQYF. The CDR3 DNA reads TGTGCCAGCAGCACGGGACAGGGAACGAGAGAGCAGTACTTC.

This sequence joins TRBV30 and TRBJ2-3; the match to TRBD2 covers 10 bases. This CDR3 comprises 15 residues. Trimming at V came to 0 bases and at J to 6 bases, leaving 6 bases not matched to a gene. Germline V gene lookup returns CDR1 GTSNPN and CDR2 SVGIG (reference sequence). The CDR3 DNA is TGTGCCTGGAGTGTACCGAGCGGGAGGGGGGATACGCAGTATTTT. It codes for CAWSVPSGRGDTQYF.

The chain recombines TRBV10-2 with TRBJ1-2; 7 nucleotides align to TRBD1. Trimming cost V 0 bases and J 8 bases; bases outside gene matches: 9. Germline V CDR1 and CDR2: WSHSY, SAAADI. The CDR3 has 15 residues. This CDR3 reads CASSESGTADRGYTF. The DNA of the CDR3 is TGCGCCAGCAGTGAGTCGGGGACAGCAGATAGGGGCTACACCTTC.

The CDR3 DNA reads TGTGCCAGCAATAGACTAGCGGGAGGTAATGAGCAGTTCTTC. Protein sequence: CASNRLAGGNEQFF. The chain links TRBV4-2 to TRBJ2-1, with TRBD2 identical over 13 bases. With 7 bases clipped from V and 7 bases from J, the junction kept 4 bases outside the gene matches. The germline CDR1 and CDR2 sequences are LGHNA and YNFKEQ. The CDR3 is 14 residues long.

The chain links TRBV7-2 to TRBJ2-1; no firm D call. This CDR3 is 13 amino acids long. CDR1 is SGHTA, CDR2 FQGNSA, per germline. V lost 8 bases and J lost 0, with 8 bases in between. The chain's CDR3 is CASGTTSYNEQFF. CDR3 coding DNA: TGTGCCAGCGGCACTACCTCCTACAATGAGCAGTTCTTC.

The J gene is TRBJ2-1, the V gene TRBV3-1 (or the pseudogene TRBV3-2); TRBD2 agrees at 7 bases. The J segment lost 4 bases and the V segment lost 7 bases, leaving 7 bases of the junction unmatched. This CDR3 region has 14 residues. In germline, CDR1 is LGHDT, CDR2 YNNKEL (reference sequence). CDR3: CASTPSGRYNEQFF. The DNA for the CDR3 is TGTGCCAGCACCCCTAGCGGTAGATACAATGAGCAGTTCTTC.

The chain has TRBV6-2 or TRBV6-3 and TRBJ1-1; TRBD1 aligns across 9 bases. The CDR3 is 16 amino acids. After removal of 4 bases from V and 1 base from J, the junction contained 7 bases not matched to a gene. The V gene's germline CDR1 is MNHEY and CDR2 SVGEGT. As DNA, the CDR3 is TGTGCCAGCAGTTCCGGGACAGGGACCCAGAACACTGAAGCTTTCTTT. It codes for CASSSGTGTQNTEAFF.

The V and J genes are TRBV10-1 and TRBJ1-2; 11 positions agree with TRBD1. This CDR3 region has 16 residues. Trimming cost V 8 bases and J 0 bases; bases outside gene matches: 8. Germline V lookup: CDR1 WNHNN, CDR2 SYGVQD (reference sequence). CDR3 sequence (DNA): TGCGCCAGCCGAGGGACAGGGGGAAAAGCTAACTATGGCTACACCTTC. Translated, it gives CASRGTGGKANYGYTF.

The chain combines TRBV6-5 with TRBJ1-2, with D possibly matching TRBD1 (5 bases). Trimming shortened V by 5 bases and J by 0 bases, and 7 bases separated the two germline ends. Germline V gives CDR1 MNHEY, CDR2 SVGAGI. The length of the CDR3 is 13 residues. The CDR3 bases are TGTGCCAGCAGTACGACAGCTAACTATGGCTACACCTTC. Translated, it gives CASSTTANYGYTF.

V usage is TRBV18 and J usage is TRBJ2-2; the D gene is possibly TRBD1 (6 bases). The CDR3 totals 16 residues. Germline values: CDR1 KGHSH, CDR2 LQKENI. Between the trimmed V and J ends, which lost 2 bases and 6 bases, there was a span of 16 bases. The CDR3 DNA reads TGTGCCAGCTCACCAAGGGAAGTTCAGGGGCCCGGGGAGCTGTTTTTT. It is translated as CASSPREVQGPGELFF.

This clone was seen a handful of times. This chain joins TRBV9 and TRBJ2-2, with 11 bases identical to TRBD1. This CDR3 has 15 residues. The germline V gene encodes CDR1 SGDLS and CDR2 YYNGEE. Trimming at V came to 5 bases and at J to 5 bases, leaving 5 bases not matched to a gene. CDR3 in DNA: TGTGCCAGCAGACCCGGGACAGGGGGGACCGGGGAGCTGTTTTTT. Translating it yields CASRPGTGGTGELFF.

The chain combines TRBV4-3 with TRBJ2-3, with D unclear. CDR3 length: 13 amino acids. Germline V gene data show CDR1 as LGHNA and CDR2 as YSLEER. Between the trimmed V and J ends, which lost 5 bases and 4 bases, there was a span of 10 bases. The CDR3 spells CASSALAADTQYF. CDR3 sequence (DNA): TGCGCCAGCAGCGCCCTGGCCGCAGATACGCAGTATTTT.

This chain joins TRBV24-1 and TRBJ2-3, with D perhaps TRBD2 (5 bases). The CDR3 sequence is 15 residues long. CDR1 and CDR2 (germline): KGHDR, SFDVKD. Trimming shortened V by 4 bases and J by 6 bases, and 16 bases separated the two germline ends. CDR3 in DNA: TGTGCCACCAGTGAACCCGGCCTTACGGGGGATACGCAGTATTTT. Amino acids: CATSEPGLTGDTQYF.

V is TRBV5-4 and J is TRBJ1-3; 7 bases are shared with TRBD1. The V segment lost 4 bases and the J segment 0 bases; nucleotides outside the gene matches: 10. The CDR3 length is 17 residues. Looked up from germline, CDR1 is SGHNT and CDR2 is YYREEE (reference sequence). The CDR3 sequence: CASSQNLGQISGNTIYF. CDR3 coding DNA: TGTGCCAGCAGCCAAAACCTGGGACAGATCTCTGGAAACACCATATATTTT.

CDR3 sequence reads: CASTRRAGLTDTQYF. Here the CDR3 DNA reads TGTGCCAGCACCCGGAGAGCGGGCCTCACAGATACGCAGTATTTT. The rearrangement joins TRBV6-4 to TRBJ2-3, with TRBD2 as a possible D gene (6 bases). V lost 7 bases and J 2 bases, leaving 16 bases between the germline ends. The CDR3 sequence is 15 residues long. Per the germline V gene, CDR1 is MRHNA and CDR2 is SNTAGT.

This clone came up a few times. The chain employs TRBV7-2 and TRBJ2-3; 8 nucleotides align to TRBD2. The CDR3 runs 16 residues. Trimming took 1 base from V and 6 from J; bases not matched to a gene: 9. The germline CDR1 and CDR2 sequences are SGHTA and FQGNSA. This CDR3 reads CASSLDASGLGDTQYF. CDR3 nucleotides: TGTGCCAGCAGCTTAGATGCTAGCGGGTTAGGGGATACGCAGTATTTT.

This sequence joins TRBV27 and TRBJ2-3; TRBD2 aligns across 11 bases. This CDR3 region has 16 residues. Germline V gene data show CDR1 as MNHEY and CDR2 as SMNVEV (reference sequence). J lost 4 bases, V lost 1 base, and 4 bases had no gene match. The CDR3 sequence is CASSLYTSGGPDTQYF. The CDR3 DNA sequence: TGTGCCAGCAGTTTATATACTAGCGGGGGTCCAGATACGCAGTATTTT.

This chain uses TRBV7-2 with TRBJ2-7; D remains unclear. The CDR3 is 13 amino acids. Deletions cut 3 bases from V and 3 bases from J, with 9 bases between. Germline V gene sequence: CDR1 SGHTA, CDR2 FQGNSA. The CDR3 reads CASSFTVFYEQYF. The CDR3, as DNA: TGTGCCAGCAGCTTTACAGTATTCTACGAGCAGTACTTC.

The V and J genes are TRBV6-5 and TRBJ2-7, with D perhaps matching TRBD2 (6 bases). In germline, CDR1 is MNHEY, CDR2 SVGAGI. V gave up 8 bases and J gave up 0 bases, with 11 bases separating them. This CDR3 comprises 13 residues. DNA for the CDR3: TGTGCCAGCGGGAGGCTAAGCTCCTACGAGCAGTACTTC. It specifies CASGRLSSYEQYF.

V is TRBV28 and J is TRBJ2-3; the D gene is possibly TRBD2 (6 bases). Trimming took off 10 bases at V and 0 bases at J, with 17 bases between the two ends. The CDR3 runs 15 residues. Germline V gene sequence: CDR1 MDHEN, CDR2 SYDVKM. CDR3 sequence: CATRMGGLSTDTQYF. CDR3 nucleotide sequence: TGTGCCACCCGGATGGGAGGACTTAGCACAGATACGCAGTATTTT.

The genes are TRBV5-5 and TRBJ1-1, with D possibly TRBD1 on 6 matching bases. This CDR3 is 14 amino acids long. Germline lookup yields CDR1 SGHKS and CDR2 YYEKEE (reference sequence). V was pared by 2 bases and J by 2 bases, with 10 bases between. CDR3 amino acids: CASSFLGGNTEAFF. CDR3 nucleotide sequence: TGTGCCAGCAGCTTTTTAGGGGGAAACACTGAAGCTTTCTTT.

V usage is TRBV30 and J usage is TRBJ2-1, with D perhaps TRBD1 (6 bases). Deletions cut 3 bases from V and 7 bases from J, with 16 bases between. The CDR3 loop spans 14 amino acids. Germline V gene lookup returns CDR1 GTSNPN and CDR2 SVGIG (reference sequence). The CDR3 here is CAWRYGTTKNEQFF. CDR3 nucleotides: TGTGCCTGGAGGTACGGGACAACAAAGAATGAGCAGTTCTTC.

The rearrangement uses TRBV11-3 and TRBJ2-7; 7 bases align to TRBD2. Germline V gene sequence: CDR1 SGHNT, CDR2 YENEEA. Germline trimming cut 11 bases from V and 6 bases from J; bases unmatched to any gene: 13. The CDR3 contains 13 residues. The CDR3 DNA sequence: TGTGCCCTCGACTGGGGGGGGAGAGTCGAGCAGTACTTC. This encodes CALDWGGRVEQYF.

The genes are TRBV4-2 and TRBJ1-1; 9 nucleotides line up with TRBD1. J gave up 6 bases and V 4 bases, and 9 bases lay outside the gene matches. CDR1 is LGHNA and CDR2 is YNFKEQ in the germline V gene. CDR3 length: 15 amino acids. The CDR3 spells CASSPAGTGKAEAFF. The CDR3 bases are TGTGCCAGCAGCCCCGCCGGGACAGGGAAGGCTGAAGCTTTCTTT.

This clone came up a few times. V is TRBV10-3 and J is TRBJ1-1; TRBD1 might be the D (6 bases). Germline CDR1 and CDR2: ENHRY and SYGVKD. V dropped 0 bases and J dropped 0 bases, with 8 bases sitting between them. The CDR3 runs 15 residues. Here the CDR3 DNA reads TGTGCCATCAGTGAGTCGGCAGGGGTGAACACTGAAGCTTTCTTT. It encodes CAISESAGVNTEAFF.

J is TRBJ2-7 and V is TRBV30; possible D gene TRBD2, 6 bases. Germline loops: CDR1 GTSNPN, CDR2 SVGIG (reference sequence). CDR3 size: 12 residues. Trimming took off 4 bases at V and 7 bases at J, with 14 bases between the two ends. The CDR3 loop is CAWNTIREEQYF. The CDR3, as DNA: TGTGCCTGGAACACGATCCGGGAGGAGCAGTACTTC. The entire variable domain, with the rest obtained from reference TRBV30 and TRBJ2-7, is as follows: SQTIHQWPATLVQPVGSPLSLECTVEGTSNPNLYWYRQAAGRGLQLLFYSVGIGQISSEVPQNLSASRPQDRQFILSSKKLLLSDSGFYLCAWNTIREEQYFGPGTRLTVT.

The chain links TRBV3-1 (or the pseudogene TRBV3-2) to TRBJ2-6; 7 nucleotides line up with TRBD2. J was trimmed by 0 bases and V by 6 bases; bases with no gene match: 17. CDR3 length equals 20 residues. CDR1 LGHDT and CDR2 YNNKEL come from the germline V gene (reference sequence). CDR3 DNA: TGTGCCAGCAGACCACCGACGAGCGGGGACCAAAACTCTGGGGCCAACGTCCTGACTTTC. Amino acid sequence: CASRPPTSGDQNSGANVLTF.